This T cell receptor beta chain was found in a study of T cell responses to AZD1222 COVID-19 vaccine. Study-wide points: A rise in Spike-specific TCR breadth and depth followed two AZD1222 doses. Nearly half of spike-specific TCRs reportedly go after variant regions that carry no mutations. Clonal diversity was possibly underestimated, and white British individuals and females predominated among donors.

With 4 bases removed from V and 1 base from J, the gap between germline ends came to 7 bases. The CDR3 is 13 amino acids. The assay was immunoSEQ multiplex PCR, and TCRdb's table has in-frame clones only and misses some. The sample yields over 150,000 clones, just over 90% seen once. A word on this clone: Its antigen is undetermined.

V usage is TRBV12-3 or TRBV12-4 and J usage is TRBJ2-5; D is unclear. The receptor was isolated from an adult in good health. Specimen: peripheral blood, collected on day 0 of AZD1222 vaccination. The CDR3 nucleotides read TGTGCCAGCAGTTCCCCGGGCCAAGAGACCCAGTACTTC. Translation: CASSSPGQETQYF.